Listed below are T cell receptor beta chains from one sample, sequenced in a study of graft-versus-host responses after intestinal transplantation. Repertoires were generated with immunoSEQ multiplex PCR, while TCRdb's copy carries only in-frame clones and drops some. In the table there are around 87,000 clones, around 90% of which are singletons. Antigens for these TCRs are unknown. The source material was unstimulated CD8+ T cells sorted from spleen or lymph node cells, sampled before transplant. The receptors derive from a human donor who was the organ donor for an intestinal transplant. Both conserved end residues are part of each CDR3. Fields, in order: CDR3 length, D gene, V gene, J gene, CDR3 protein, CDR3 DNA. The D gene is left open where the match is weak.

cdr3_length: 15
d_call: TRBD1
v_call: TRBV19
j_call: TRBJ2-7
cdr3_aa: CASSIGQGASYEQYF
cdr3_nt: TGTGCCAGTAGTATAGGTCAGGGGGCCTCCTACGAGCAGTACTTC

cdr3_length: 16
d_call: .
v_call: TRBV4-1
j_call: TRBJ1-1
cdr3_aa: CASSLSQGSMNTEAFF
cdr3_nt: TGCGCCAGCAGCCTCTCACAGGGTAGTATGAACACTGAAGCTTTCTTT

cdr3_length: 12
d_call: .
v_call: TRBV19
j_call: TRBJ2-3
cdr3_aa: CASSISTDTQYF
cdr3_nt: TGTGCCAGTAGTATTTCAACAGATACGCAGTATTTT

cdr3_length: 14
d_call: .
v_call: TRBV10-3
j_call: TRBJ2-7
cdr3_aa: CATRRLAVSYEQYF
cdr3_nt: TGTGCCACCCGGAGGCTAGCAGTCTCCTACGAGCAGTACTTC

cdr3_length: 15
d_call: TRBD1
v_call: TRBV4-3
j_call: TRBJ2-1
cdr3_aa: CASSQGTGFNNEQFF
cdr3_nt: TGCGCCAGCAGCCAAGGGACAGGTTTTAACAATGAGCAGTTCTTC

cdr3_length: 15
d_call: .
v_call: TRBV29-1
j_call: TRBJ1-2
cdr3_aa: CSVHPTGLSNYGYTF
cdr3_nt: TGCAGCGTTCATCCCACAGGGCTTTCTAACTATGGCTACACCTTC

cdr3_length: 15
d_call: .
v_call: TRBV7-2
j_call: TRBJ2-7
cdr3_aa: CASSLSGGLPYEQYF
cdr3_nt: TGTGCCAGCAGCTTATCCGGGGGGCTTCCCTACGAGCAGTACTTC

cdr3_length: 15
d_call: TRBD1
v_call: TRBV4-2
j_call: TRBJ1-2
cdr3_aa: CASSQARDREASYTF
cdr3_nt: TGTGCCAGCAGTCAAGCCCGGGACAGGGAAGCGAGCTACACCTTC

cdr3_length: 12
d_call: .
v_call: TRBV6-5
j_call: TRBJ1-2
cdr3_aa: CASSSTGDGYTF
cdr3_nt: TGTGCCAGCAGCAGCACGGGAGATGGCTACACCTTC

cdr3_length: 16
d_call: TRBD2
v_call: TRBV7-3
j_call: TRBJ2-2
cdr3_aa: CASRLTSGSNTGELFF
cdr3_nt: TGTGCCAGCAGACTGACTAGCGGGTCGAACACCGGGGAGCTGTTTTTT

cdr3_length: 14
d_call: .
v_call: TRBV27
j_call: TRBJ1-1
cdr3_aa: CASAASSRYTEAFF
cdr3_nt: TGTGCCAGCGCTGCGTCGAGTCGATACACTGAAGCTTTCTTT

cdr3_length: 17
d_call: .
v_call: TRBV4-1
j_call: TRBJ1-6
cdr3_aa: CASSQEVPEAYNSPLHF
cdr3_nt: TGCGCCAGCAGCCAAGAAGTCCCCGAGGCGTATAATTCACCCCTCCACTTT

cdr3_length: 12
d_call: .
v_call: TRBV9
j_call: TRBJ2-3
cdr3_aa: CASSVAVDTQYF
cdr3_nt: TGTGCCAGCAGCGTAGCTGTAGATACGCAGTATTTT

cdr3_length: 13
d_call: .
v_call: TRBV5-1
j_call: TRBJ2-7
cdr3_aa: CASSLGGYYEQYF
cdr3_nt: TGCGCCAGCAGCTTAGGAGGGTACTACGAGCAGTACTTC

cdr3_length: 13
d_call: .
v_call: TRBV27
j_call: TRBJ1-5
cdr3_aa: CASSGLSNQPQHF
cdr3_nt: TGTGCCAGCAGTGGACTTAGCAATCAGCCCCAGCATTTT

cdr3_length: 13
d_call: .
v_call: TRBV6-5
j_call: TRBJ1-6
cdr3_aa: CASSAGAGSPLHF
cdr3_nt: TGTGCCAGCAGCGCAGGGGCAGGTTCACCCCTCCACTTT

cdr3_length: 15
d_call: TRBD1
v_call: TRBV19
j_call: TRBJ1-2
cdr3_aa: CASSASDRAYYGYTF
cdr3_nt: TGTGCCAGTAGTGCCTCCGACAGGGCCTACTATGGCTACACCTTC

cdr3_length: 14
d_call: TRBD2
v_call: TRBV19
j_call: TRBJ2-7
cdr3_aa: CASSPGTSGYEQYF
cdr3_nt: TGTGCCAGTAGTCCCGGGACTAGCGGATACGAGCAGTACTTC